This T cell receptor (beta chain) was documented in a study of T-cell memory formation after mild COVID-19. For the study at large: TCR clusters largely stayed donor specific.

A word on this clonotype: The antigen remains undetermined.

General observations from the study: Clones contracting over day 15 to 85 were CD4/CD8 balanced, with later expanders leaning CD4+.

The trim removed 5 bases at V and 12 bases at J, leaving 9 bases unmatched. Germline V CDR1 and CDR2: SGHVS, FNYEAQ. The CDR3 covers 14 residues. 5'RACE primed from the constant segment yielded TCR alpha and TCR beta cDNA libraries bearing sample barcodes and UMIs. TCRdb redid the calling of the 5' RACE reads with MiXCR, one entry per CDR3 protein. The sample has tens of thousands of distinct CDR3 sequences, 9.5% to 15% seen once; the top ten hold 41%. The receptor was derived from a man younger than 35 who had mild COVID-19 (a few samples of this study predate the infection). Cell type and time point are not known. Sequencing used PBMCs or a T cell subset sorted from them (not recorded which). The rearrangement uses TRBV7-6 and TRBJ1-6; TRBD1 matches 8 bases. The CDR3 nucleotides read TGTGCCAGCAGCGGCACCGGGACAGGTCAACCCCTCCACTTT. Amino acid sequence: CASSGTGTGQPLHF.